The rows below give T cell receptor beta chains drawn from one sample of a study of T cells in Graves' hyperthyroidism and ophthalmopathy. TCRdb called the multiplex PCR reads again in MiXCR, with one record for every CDR3 protein. The table has hundreds of thousands of distinct CDR3 sequences, 16% seen once. Material: blood. The receptors were gathered from a woman between 25 and 40 years old with Graves' hyperthyroidism. CDR3s include the opening cysteine and the closing phenylalanine or tryptophan. D genes are given only for firm matches. Clone sizes are given selectively: once, few, many, or a class where the clone is expanded.

d_gene,j_gene,v_gene,abundance,CDR3nt,CDR3aa
TRBD1,TRBJ1-2,TRBV11-3,many,TGTGCCAGCAGCGAAAGGACAGGGTACAACTATGGCTACACCTTC,CASSERTGYNYGYTF
TRBD1,TRBJ1-1,TRBV12-3/TRBV12-4,-,TGTGCCAGCAGGCCACAGGGGGTAGCTAAAGCTTTCTTT,CASRPQGVAKAFF
TRBD2,TRBJ2-1,TRBV7-2,many,TGTGCCAGCAGCTTATCGACGACTCTAGCGGGAGGGCAGGATGAGCAGTTCTTC,CASSLSTTLAGGQDEQFF
TRBD1,TRBJ2-3,TRBV19,-,TGTGCCAGTAGTGGGATAAGGGACAGGGCCACAGATACGCAGTATTTT,CASSGIRDRATDTQYF
-,TRBJ1-5,TRBV28,many,TGTGCCAGCAGACCAAATACGGTACGTCAGCCCCAGCATTTT,CASRPNTVRQPQHF
TRBD1,TRBJ2-1,TRBV7-6,-,TGTGCCAGCAGCTTGACAGGGGGTAATATATACAATGAGCAGTTCTTC,CASSLTGGNIYNEQFF
-,TRBJ2-7,TRBV2,many,TGTGCCAGCAGTGAGGGGATTGGCATCGAGCAGTACTTC,CASSEGIGIEQYF
-,TRBJ2-5,TRBV19,-,TGTGCCAGTAGTATAAGAAACAGACAAGAGACCCAGTACTTC,CASSIRNRQETQYF
-,TRBJ2-7,TRBV4-3,once,TGCGCCAGCAGCCACTCGGCCCAAGCTACCTACTACGAGCAGTACTTC,CASSHSAQATYYEQYF
-,TRBJ2-5,TRBV6-1,few,TGTACCAGCAGTGCCCTGGGACGGCCCCAAGAGACCCAGTACTTC,CTSSALGRPQETQYF
-,TRBJ2-1,TRBV27,many,TGTGCCAGCAGTTGGGCAGGGACTGACTACAATGAGCAGTTCTTC,CASSWAGTDYNEQFF
TRBD1,TRBJ1-5,TRBV24-1,-,TGTGCCACCAGTGCCGGAGGGGGCAGGCCCCAGCATTTT,CATSAGGGRPQHF
TRBD2,TRBJ2-3,TRBV3-1,many,TGTGCCAGCAGCCTTCCGGGACTAGCGGGAGCGATAGATACGCAGTATTTT,CASSLPGLAGAIDTQYF
TRBD2,TRBJ2-5,TRBV9,many,TGTGCCAGCAGCGTAGATGAGCGGGGCCTCCGGGCCCAGTACTTC,CASSVDERGLRAQYF
TRBD2,TRBJ2-1,TRBV6-1,few,TGTGCCAGCAGTTCGACAATTACTAGCGGGAGGGCCCATGAGCAGTTCTTC,CASSSTITSGRAHEQFF
-,TRBJ1-3,TRBV11-2,-,TGTGCCAGCAGCTTAATGGCCAACTCTGGAAACACCATATATTTT,CASSLMANSGNTIYF
-,TRBJ1-4,TRBV15,many,TGTGCCACCAGCAGGGAGAACCAAATACGGTTGACTAATGAAAAACTGTTTTTT,CATSRENQIRLTNEKLFF
-,TRBJ2-2,TRBV28,-,TGTGCCAGCAGTTTCTTGTTTCGACAGGACACCGGGGAGCTGTTTTTT,CASSFLFRQDTGELFF